A single sample is the source of the 12 T cell receptor beta chains below, sequenced in a study of T-cell reconstitution after alpha-beta-depleted transplantation in children. TCRbeta library preparation incorporated unique molecular identifiers. TCRdb re-called the PCR reads through MiXCR, storing one row per CDR3 protein. The data contain about 690,000 distinct CDR3 sequences, over 15% of them singletons. The sequenced sample was PBMCs from the stem cell graft donor, obtained from the stem cell graft. The source of these receptors is a human donor who donated a stem cell graft to a child with acute myeloid leukemia.

This clonotype occurred a few times. V usage is TRBV2 and J usage is TRBJ2-2; D is perhaps TRBD1 (5 bases). The germline V gene has CDR1 SNHLY and CDR2 FYNNEI. V was shortened by 3 bases and J by 8 bases, with 13 bases between the two germline ends. This CDR3 comprises 14 residues. CDR3 DNA sequence: TGTGCCAGCAGTGATTCGGACAAAGCAGGGGAGCTGTTTTTT. Its protein product is CASSDSDKAGELFF. Combining the CDR3 with reference TRBV2 and TRBJ2-2 gives the whole variable domain EPEVTQTPSHQVTQMGQEVILRCVPISNHLYFYWYRQILGQKVEFLVSFYNNEISEKSEIFDDQFSVERPDGSNFTLKIRSTKLEDSAMYFCASSDSDKAGELFFGEGSRLTVL.

The rearrangement joins TRBV12-3 or TRBV12-4 to TRBJ1-6, with D unclear. The ends were cut back, 7 bases at V and 9 bases at J, with 16 bases in the middle. There are 14 residues in the CDR3. The CDR3 nucleotides read TGTGCCAGCACCGGGCTACTTGCGGGTTCACCCCTCCACTTT. Its translation is CASTGLLAGSPLHF.

On this clonotype: Since a much larger clone is just one base distant, this may be a read error. The chain combines TRBV7-6 with TRBJ1-3; D is uncertain. V was shortened by 3 bases and J by 0 bases, with 6 bases between the two germline ends. The CDR3 length is 14 residues. Germline V CDR1 and CDR2: SGHVS, FNYEAQ. In DNA form, the CDR3 reads TGTGCCAGCAGCTTTAACGACTCTGGAAACACCATATATTTT. Translating gives CASSFNDSGNTIYF.

This clonotype occurred many times. The chain combines TRBV29-1 with TRBJ2-7, with a tentative D call TRBD1 (6 bases). Germline V gene data show CDR1 as SQVTM and CDR2 as ANQGSEA. V gave up 5 bases and J gave up 4 bases, with 9 bases separating them. This CDR3 region has 11 residues. The CDR3 is CSVRQVYEQYF. Here the CDR3 DNA reads TGCAGCGTTCGACAGGTTTACGAGCAGTACTTC.

V and J are TRBV5-1 and TRBJ2-5; D possibly corresponds to TRBD1 (6 bases). Trimming took off 0 bases at V and 0 bases at J, with 12 bases between the two ends. The CDR3 totals 16 residues. In germline, CDR1 is SGHRS, CDR2 YFSETQ. The CDR3 bases are TGCGCCAGCAGCTTGGGAATCGACAGGAACCAAGAGACCCAGTACTTC. Translating gives CASSLGIDRNQETQYF.

At least ten counts were recorded for this clonotype. The V gene is TRBV24-1, the J gene TRBJ2-5; either TRBD1 or TRBD2 may fit D (5 bases each). Looked up from germline, CDR1 is KGHDR and CDR2 is SFDVKD. V was pared by 4 bases and J by 5 bases, with 13 bases between. This CDR3 comprises 14 residues. The CDR3 DNA sequence: TGTGCCACCAGTGACGCAACAGGACTGGAGACCCAGTACTTC. Residues: CATSDATGLETQYF.

This chain joins TRBV28 and TRBJ1-5; D perhaps matches TRBD1 (6 bases). Trimming removed 2 bases at V and 9 bases at J, with 14 bases between. The V gene's germline CDR1 is MDHEN and CDR2 SYDVKM. CDR3 length equals 14 residues. The CDR3 region has the DNA TGTGCCAGCAGTTTAAATCAGGGGTACGCGCCCCAGCATTTT. It encodes CASSLNQGYAPQHF.

This clonotype appeared many times. The chain uses TRBV7-2 and TRBJ1-2; the D gene is possibly TRBD1 (5 bases). Trimming shortened V by 4 bases and J by 0 bases, and 6 bases separated the two germline ends. CDR1 SGHTA and CDR2 FQGNSA come from the germline V gene. The CDR3 is 13 residues long. The CDR3 DNA reads as TGTGCCAGCAGCTCGACAGCTAACTATGGCTACACCTTC. Residues: CASSSTANYGYTF.

This clonotype occurred a few times. This rearrangement joins TRBV5-1 to TRBJ1-5; 10 bases map to TRBD1. CDR1 and CDR2 (germline): SGHRS, YFSETQ. V dropped 5 bases and J dropped 5; count of bases not matched to a gene: 4. The CDR3 totals 14 residues. In nucleotides, the CDR3 is TGCGCCAGCAGGGCCGGGACAGGGGATCAGCCCCAGCATTTT. Encoded protein: CASRAGTGDQPQHF. The variable domain in full, with the rest retrieved from reference TRBV5-1 and TRBJ1-5, is KAGVTQTPRYLIKTRGQQVTLSCSPISGHRSVSWYQQTPGQGLQFLFEYFSETQRNKGNFPGRFSGRQFSNSRSEMNVSTLELGDSALYLCASRAGTGDQPQHFGDGTRLSIL.

In this sample, this clonotype turned up a few times. This chain uses TRBV5-1 with TRBJ1-5, with D perhaps TRBD1 (6 bases). V shed 2 bases and J shed 5 bases, with 11 bases lying between them. Germline loops: CDR1 SGHRS, CDR2 YFSETQ. CDR3 length: 14 amino acids. The CDR3 DNA sequence: TGCGCCAGCAGCTTTGGACAGCCGGATCAGCCCCAGCATTTT. Its protein is CASSFGQPDQPQHF.

This chain uses TRBV24-1 with TRBJ1-1; tentatively, D is TRBD1 (5 bases). In germline, CDR1 is KGHDR, CDR2 SFDVKD. This CDR3 has 16 amino acids. Trimming removed 2 bases from V and 2 bases from J, with 14 bases in between. CDR3 residues: CATSDWREGINTEAFF. The CDR3 bases are TGTGCCACCAGTGATTGGAGGGAGGGGATAAACACTGAAGCTTTCTTT.

The V and J genes are TRBV25-1 and TRBJ1-5; a weak D match, TRBD1 (6 bases). The CDR3 has 15 residues. The V gene's germline CDR1 is MGHDK and CDR2 SYGVNS. Trimming cost V 3 bases and J 3 bases, with 12 bases left between them. The CDR3 loop reads CASSDSGQNNQPQHF. CDR3 sequence (DNA): TGTGCCAGCAGTGACTCTGGACAGAACAATCAGCCCCAGCATTTT.